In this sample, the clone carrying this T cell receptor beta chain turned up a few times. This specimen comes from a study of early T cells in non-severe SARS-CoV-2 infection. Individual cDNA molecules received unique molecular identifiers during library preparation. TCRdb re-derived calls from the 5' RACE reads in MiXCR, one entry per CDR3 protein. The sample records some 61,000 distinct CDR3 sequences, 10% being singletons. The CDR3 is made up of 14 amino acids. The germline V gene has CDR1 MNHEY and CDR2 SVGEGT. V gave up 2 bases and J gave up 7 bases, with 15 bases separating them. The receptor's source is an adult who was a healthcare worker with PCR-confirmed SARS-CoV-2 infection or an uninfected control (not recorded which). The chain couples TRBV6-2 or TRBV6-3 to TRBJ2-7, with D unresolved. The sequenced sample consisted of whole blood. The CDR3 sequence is CASSYDHSPQEQYF. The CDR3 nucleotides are TGTGCCAGCAGTTACGATCATTCCCCGCAAGAGCAGTACTTC.